This TCR beta chain was documented in a study of CD8+CD57+ T cells in acquired aplastic anemia. The overall study: Yields of DNA that came from sorted CD4+ and CD8+ cells averaged about 3.3 ug. The study's findings and limits: CD8+ Simpson's diversity in patients was not significantly different from that in controls.

Profiling that covered TCR beta VDJ and CDR3 relied on genomic DNA as its template. TCRdb re-called the reads through MiXCR, storing one row per CDR3 protein. Among more than 100,000 distinct CDR3 sequences listed, 41% were seen once. Comment on this clonotype: Its antigen is currently unknown.

This CDR3 region has 12 residues. With 6 bases removed from V and 4 bases from J, the gap between germline ends came to 10 bases. CDR1 and CDR2 from the germline V gene are SEHNR and FQNEAQ (reference sequence). The J gene is TRBJ2-7, the V gene TRBV7-9; tentative D call: TRBD2 (6 bases). This receptor was obtained from a human donor in good health, serving as a control. The sequencing sample was made of sorted CD4+, CD8+, or CD8+CD57+ T cells (not recorded which) from PBMCs. CDR3: CASSTRGYEQYF. The CDR3 DNA reads as TGTGCCAGCAGTACCCGGGGGTACGAGCAGTACTTC. The full variable domain, in which reference TRBV7-9 and TRBJ2-7 provide the parts outside the CDR3, is DTGVSQNPRHKITKRGQNVTFRCDPISEHNRLYWYRQTLGQGPEFLTYFQNEAQLEKSRLLSDRFSAERPKGSFSTLEIQRTEQGDSAMYLCASSTRGYEQYFGPGTRLTVT.